The sequence of this TCR beta chain was determined in a study of T cell responses to AZD1222 COVID-19 vaccine. Study overall: Samples with a second dose at about 4 or about 12 weeks were pooled together. Notes on the study in general: Females outnumbered males among donors, who were mostly white British; clonal diversity was possibly underestimated. Compared with day 0, the breadth and depth of the Spike-specific TCR repertoire rose significantly after two doses of AZD1222. Regions left unmutated in variants are reportedly the target of nearly half of spike-specific TCRs.

Worth noting for this clone: Its antigen is unidentified.

Assay: immunoSEQ multiplex PCR; the TCRdb copy retains only in-frame clones and omits some. The data show 90,000 to 150,000 clones, about 85% seen once. This receptor was taken from an adult in good health. Sample: peripheral blood, taken on day 0 of AZD1222 vaccination.

The CDR3 DNA follows: TGTGCCAGCAGTCCCATAGCGGGTCACACCAATGAGCAGTTCTTC. This encodes CASSPIAGHTNEQFF. The chain has TRBV27 and TRBJ2-1; 7 bases agree with TRBD2. The ends lost 5 bases at V and 6 bases at J; junction bases unmatched: 10. This CDR3 spans 15 amino acids. Germline-derived CDR1 and CDR2 are MNHEY and SMNVEV (reference sequence).